Listed below are T cell receptor beta chains from one sample, sequenced in a study of radiotherapy plus CTLA-4 blockade in lung cancer. Repertoires were generated with immunoSEQ multiplex PCR, while TCRdb's copy carries only in-frame clones and drops some. The sample consists of 120,000 or so clones, 85% to 90% of them appearing once. The specimen comprised peripheral blood, sampled from a patient treated with radiotherapy plus ipilimumab. Receptor source: a human donor with non-small cell lung cancer that progressed on radiotherapy plus ipilimumab. CDR3s include the opening cysteine and the closing phenylalanine or tryptophan. Fields, in order: V gene, clone size, J gene, D gene, CDR3 protein, CDR3 DNA. D genes are given only for firm matches. Some rows have no size entry. The others give once, few or many, or a class for an expanded clone.

TRBV11-2	.	TRBJ2-7	TRBD2	CASSRGTTSYEQYF	TGTGCCAGCAGCCGCGGGACTACCTCCTACGAGCAGTACTTC
TRBV5-4	few	TRBJ1-2	.	CASNSTVPETYGYTF	TGTGCCAGCAACAGCACCGTACCAGAGACCTATGGCTACACCTTC
TRBV27	.	TRBJ2-3	TRBD2	CASAIAGKVDTQYF	TGTGCCAGCGCCATAGCGGGAAAGGTAGATACGCAGTATTTT
TRBV12-5	.	TRBJ2-3	.	CASGFGDTQYF	TGTGCTAGTGGTTTTGGAGATACGCAGTATTTT
TRBV5-5	.	TRBJ2-5	.	CASSLEPGETQYF	TGTGCCAGCAGCTTGGAGCCGGGAGAGACCCAGTACTTC
TRBV2	.	TRBJ1-5	.	CASSDQGNQPQHF	TGTGCCAGCAGTGACCAGGGCAATCAGCCCCAGCATTTT
TRBV7-9	.	TRBJ1-1	.	CASSKAEHWEAFF	TGTGCCAGCAGCAAGGCTGAACACTGGGAAGCTTTCTTT
TRBV6-1	.	TRBJ2-7	TRBD2	CASRRLAGSYEQYF	TGTGCCAGCAGAAGACTAGCGGGATCGTACGAGCAGTACTTC
TRBV2	.	TRBJ1-2	TRBD1	CASSDGQGGYTF	TGTGCCAGCAGTGACGGACAGGGTGGCTACACCTTC
TRBV9	.	TRBJ2-2	TRBD2	CASSEPGLAGSGELFF	TGTGCCAGCAGCGAGCCGGGACTAGCGGGATCCGGGGAGCTGTTTTTT
TRBV10-3	.	TRBJ1-2	.	CAISESGLTFGYTF	TGTGCCATCAGTGAGTCGGGACTGACTTTCGGCTACACCTTC
TRBV27	.	TRBJ1-5	.	CASSALGIGGNQPQHF	TGTGCCAGCAGTGCCCTAGGGATCGGAGGAAATCAGCCCCAGCATTTT
TRBV6-5	.	TRBJ2-1	.	CASSYSWGSSYNEQFF	TGTGCCAGCAGTTACTCATGGGGAAGCTCCTACAATGAGCAGTTCTTC
TRBV6-1	.	TRBJ1-5	.	CASSARQADNQPQHF	TGTGCCAGCAGCGCCCGACAGGCCGACAATCAGCCCCAGCATTTT
TRBV2	.	TRBJ2-7	TRBD1	CASRPGTGLGYF	TGTGCCAGCAGACCCGGGACAGGGTTAGGGTACTTC
TRBV18	.	TRBJ2-2	.	CASSRLRGGLADTANTGELFF	TGTGCCAGCTCGCGCCTCAGGGGGGGATTAGCGGACACCGCGAACACCGGGGAGCTGTTTTTT
TRBV2	.	TRBJ1-1	.	CASRVNTEAFF	TGTGCCAGCAGGGTGAACACTGAAGCTTTCTTT
TRBV6-1	.	TRBJ1-3	TRBD1	CASSTSQGAVNTIYF	TGTGCCAGCAGCACATCCCAGGGGGCGGTAAACACCATATATTTT
TRBV7-3	.	TRBJ2-2	.	CASSFRRSPGELFF	TGTGCCAGCAGCTTCAGAAGGTCTCCCGGGGAGCTGTTTTTT
TRBV11-2	.	TRBJ1-5	.	CATASGFGSNQPQHF	TGTGCCACCGCGTCGGGTTTTGGAAGCAATCAGCCCCAGCATTTT
TRBV2	.	TRBJ1-1	TRBD1	CASSARQGTMIAEAFF	TGTGCCAGCAGCGCCCGACAGGGTACCATGATCGCTGAAGCTTTCTTT
TRBV19	once	TRBJ1-1	.	CASSKAENTEAFF	TGTGCCAGTAGTAAGGCGGAGAACACTGAAGCTTTCTTT
TRBV29-1	.	TRBJ2-5	.	CSVERTAGPLETQYF	TGCAGCGTTGAAAGAACAGCAGGCCCTCTTGAGACCCAGTACTTC
TRBV27	.	TRBJ1-4	.	CASSFLRTGGDEKLFF	TGTGCCAGCAGTTTCCTTCGGACGGGTGGGGATGAAAAACTGTTTTTT
TRBV6-5	.	TRBJ2-7	.	CASSHLHEQYF	TGTGCCAGCAGTCACTTGCACGAGCAGTACTTC
TRBV19	.	TRBJ1-2	.	CASSITTRGTNYGYTF	TGTGCCAGTAGTATAACTACCCGGGGTACTAACTATGGCTACACCTTC
TRBV10-3	.	TRBJ2-1	TRBD2	CATRRGSGREKEQFF	TGTGCCACCCGGCGAGGTAGCGGGAGGGAGAAAGAGCAGTTCTTC
TRBV6-5	.	TRBJ1-2	.	CASSYSYTGGNYGYTF	TGTGCCAGCAGTTACTCGTATACAGGCGGTAACTATGGCTACACCTTC
TRBV2	.	TRBJ2-1	.	CASSTFGGRINNEQFF	TGTGCCAGCAGTACCTTCGGGGGGCGTATTAACAATGAGCAGTTCTTC
TRBV7-2	once	TRBJ2-7	TRBD1	CASSMDRGPYEQYF	TGTGCCAGCAGCATGGACAGGGGCCCGTACGAGCAGTACTTC
TRBV19	.	TRBJ2-1	TRBD2	CASSSRSGTSGSYEQFF	TGTGCCAGTAGTTCCCGTTCCGGGACTAGCGGGAGTTATGAGCAGTTCTTC
TRBV7-2	.	TRBJ2-1	TRBD2	CASSPSGPFSYNEQFF	TGTGCCAGCAGTCCTAGCGGACCCTTTTCCTACAATGAGCAGTTCTTC
TRBV10-3	once	TRBJ1-3	.	CATMRDGFSGNTIYF	TGTGCCACCATGAGGGACGGCTTCTCTGGAAACACCATATATTTT
TRBV18	once	TRBJ2-1	.	CASSQLQGGEQFF	TGTGCCAGCTCACAACTACAGGGAGGTGAGCAGTTCTTC
TRBV15	.	TRBJ2-7	.	CATSRGAGPTYEQYF	TGTGCCACCAGCAGGGGAGCGGGCCCAACCTACGAGCAGTACTTC
TRBV27	.	TRBJ2-7	.	CASSLSGSYEQYF	TGTGCCAGCAGTTTATCGGGCAGCTACGAGCAGTACTTC
TRBV12-5	.	TRBJ2-4	.	CASGFSAGALTLAKNIQYF	TGTGCTAGTGGTTTTTCGGCGGGGGCCCTAACTCTAGCCAAAAACATTCAGTACTTC
TRBV2	medium-sized	TRBJ2-7	.	CASRGYEQYF	TGTGCCAGCAGGGGCTACGAGCAGTACTTC
TRBV29-1	.	TRBJ2-1	TRBD1	CSASIPQGARNEQFF	TGCAGCGCCTCGATTCCTCAGGGGGCACGGAATGAGCAGTTCTTC
TRBV7-8	.	TRBJ2-1	TRBD2	CASSWAGGNEQFF	TGTGCCAGCAGCTGGGCGGGAGGAAATGAGCAGTTCTTC
TRBV5-1	.	TRBJ2-7	.	CASSLDRLYYEQYF	TGCGCCAGCAGCTTAGACAGACTATACTACGAGCAGTACTTC
TRBV30	once	TRBJ1-1	TRBD1	CAWVRDRGETEAFF	TGTGCCTGGGTTAGGGACAGGGGGGAGACTGAAGCTTTCTTT